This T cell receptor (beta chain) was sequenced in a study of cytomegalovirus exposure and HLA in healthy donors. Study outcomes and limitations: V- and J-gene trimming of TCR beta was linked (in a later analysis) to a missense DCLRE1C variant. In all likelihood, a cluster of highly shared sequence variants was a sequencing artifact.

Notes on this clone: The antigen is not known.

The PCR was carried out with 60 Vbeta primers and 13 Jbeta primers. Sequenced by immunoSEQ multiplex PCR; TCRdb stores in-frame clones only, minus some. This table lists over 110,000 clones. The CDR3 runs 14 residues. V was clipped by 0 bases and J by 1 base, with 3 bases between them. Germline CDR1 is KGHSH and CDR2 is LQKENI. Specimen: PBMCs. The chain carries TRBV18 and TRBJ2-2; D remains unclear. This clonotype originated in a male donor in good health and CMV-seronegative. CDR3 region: CASSPPRNTGELFF. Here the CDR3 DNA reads TGTGCCAGCTCACCACCGCGGAACACCGGGGAGCTGTTTTTT. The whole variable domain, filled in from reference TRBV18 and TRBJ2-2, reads NAGVMQNPRHLVRRRGQEARLRCSPMKGHSHVYWYRQLPEEGLKFMVYLQKENIIDESGMPKERFSAEFPKEGPSILRIQQVVRGDSAAYFCASSPPRNTGELFFGEGSRLTVL.